This paragraph covers one T cell receptor beta chain sequence. Its specificity is not known. These data are taken from a study of regulatory T cells in long-lasting Graves disease. General study findings and limits: Graves' patients with persistent disease showed TCR diversity lower than patients newly diagnosed.

Assembly of TCR beta libraries relied on iRepertoire HTBI primers together with Arm-PCR of CDR3 regions. Using its own MiXCR run on the multiplex PCR reads, TCRdb lists one record per CDR3 protein. This table holds hundreds of thousands of distinct CDR3 sequences, 15% to 20% found once. The sample's time point: newly diagnosed GD, antithyroid drugs for less than 3 months. From RNA extracted from PBMCs, the TCR library was made. The V end was cut by 4 bases, the J end by 4 bases, with 14 bases between. The germline V gene encodes CDR1 SGHNT and CDR2 YYREEE (reference sequence). The CDR3 covers 14 residues. This sample also belongs to another study, concerning T cells in Graves' hyperthyroidism and ophthalmopathy. From that second work: In the first-round RT-PCR of the TCR CDR3, the HTBI primer set was used.

This sequence joins TRBV5-4 and TRBJ2-5; D may be TRBD2 (6 bases). The sequence derives from a woman aged 25 to 45 with Graves disease. The sample was peripheral blood mononuclear cells (PBMCs), taken at new diagnosis, from a patient treated with antithyroid drugs. The DNA for the CDR3 is TGTGCCAGCAGCCTGGAGGGATTGCTAGAGACCCAGTACTTC. Translated: CASSLEGLLETQYF. Using reference TRBV5-4 and TRBJ2-5 for the parts outside the CDR3, the full variable domain is ETGVTQSPTHLIKTRGQQVTLRCSSQSGHNTVSWYQQALGQGPQFIFQYYREEENGRGNFPPRFSGLQFPNYSSELNVNALELDDSALYLCASSLEGLLETQYFGPGTRLLVL.